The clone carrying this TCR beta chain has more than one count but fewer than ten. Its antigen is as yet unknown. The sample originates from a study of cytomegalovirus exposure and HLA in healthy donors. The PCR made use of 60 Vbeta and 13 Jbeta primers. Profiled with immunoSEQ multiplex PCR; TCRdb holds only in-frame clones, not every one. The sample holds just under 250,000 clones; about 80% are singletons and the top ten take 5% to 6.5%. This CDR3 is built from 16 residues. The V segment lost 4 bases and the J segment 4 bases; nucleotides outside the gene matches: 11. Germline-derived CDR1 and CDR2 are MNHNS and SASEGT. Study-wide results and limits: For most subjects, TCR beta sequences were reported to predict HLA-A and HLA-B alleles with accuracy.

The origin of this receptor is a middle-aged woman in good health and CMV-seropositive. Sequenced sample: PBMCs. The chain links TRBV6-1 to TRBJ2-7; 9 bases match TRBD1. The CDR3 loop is CASSGSLQGALYEQYF. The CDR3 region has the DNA TGTGCCAGCAGTGGGTCCCTACAGGGGGCTCTATACGAGCAGTACTTC.